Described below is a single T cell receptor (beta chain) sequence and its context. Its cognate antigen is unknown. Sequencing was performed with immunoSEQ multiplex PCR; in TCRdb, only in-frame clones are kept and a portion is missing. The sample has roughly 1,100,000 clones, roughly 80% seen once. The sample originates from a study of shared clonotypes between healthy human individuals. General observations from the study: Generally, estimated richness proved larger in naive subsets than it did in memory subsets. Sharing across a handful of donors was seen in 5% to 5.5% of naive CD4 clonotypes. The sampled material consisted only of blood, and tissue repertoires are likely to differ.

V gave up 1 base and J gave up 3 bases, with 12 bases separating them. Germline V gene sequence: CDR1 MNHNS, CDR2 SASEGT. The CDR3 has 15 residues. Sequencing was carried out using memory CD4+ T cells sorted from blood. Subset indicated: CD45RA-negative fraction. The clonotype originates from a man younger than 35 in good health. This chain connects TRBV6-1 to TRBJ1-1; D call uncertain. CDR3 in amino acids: CASSEEGRGYTEAFF. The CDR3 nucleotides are TGTGCCAGCAGTGAAGAAGGCAGAGGGTACACTGAAGCTTTCTTT.